What follows are 30 T cell receptor beta chains derived from one specimen sequenced in a study of neoadjuvant anti-PD-1 for oral cavity cancer. Clones were sequenced by immunoSEQ multiplex PCR, and TCRdb holds only the in-frame ones, with some missing. The table lists some 15,000 clones, around 70% of them singletons, with around 3% in the top ten. Sequenced here: PBMCs, sampled before nivolumab (anti-PD-1) treatment. The source is a person aged 35-79 years with oral cavity squamous cell carcinoma.

V usage is TRBV15 and J usage is TRBJ1-2; D uncertain. This CDR3 is built from 15 residues. Germline CDR1 LNHNV, CDR2 YYDKDF (reference sequence). The V and J ends lost 0 bases and 1 base respectively, with 9 bases between them. Here the CDR3 DNA reads TGTGCCACCAGCAGAGACAACAGTTTTAACTATGGCTACACCTTC. This encodes CATSRDNSFNYGYTF.

This clone was seen only a few times. At the DNA level, this CDR3 is encoded by other sequences in the same sample as well. The chain recombines TRBV4-1 with TRBJ1-2; D gene ambiguous. Per the germline V gene, CDR1 is MGHRA and CDR2 is YSYEKL. V was pared by 0 bases and J by 2 bases, with 1 base between. CDR3 length: 12 residues. The chain's CDR3 is CASSQENYGYTF. The CDR3 DNA is TGCGCCAGCAGCCAAGAGAACTATGGCTACACCTTC.

The J gene is TRBJ1-1, the V gene TRBV7-9; D might be TRBD1 (6 bases). V lost 5 bases to trimming and J lost 0 bases, with 19 bases between them. The CDR3 sequence is 17 residues long. CDR1 is SEHNR, CDR2 FQNEAQ, per germline (reference sequence). CDR3 DNA: TGTGCCAGCAGCGACCCCCCAGGGAGGGGGTTGAACACTGAAGCTTTCTTT. As protein: CASSDPPGRGLNTEAFF.

This rearrangement joins TRBV6-5 to TRBJ1-5, with D perhaps matching TRBD1 (6 bases). Germline values: CDR1 MNHEY, CDR2 SVGAGI. The CDR3 consists of 14 residues. Trimming left V 5 bases short and J 3 bases short, with 11 bases between. As DNA, the CDR3 is TGTGCCAGCAGTAACCGGGACAACAATCAGCCCCAGCATTTT. This codes for CASSNRDNNQPQHF.

The V call is TRBV10-3, the J call TRBJ2-6; 7 bases match TRBD1. After removal of 4 bases from V and 0 bases from J, the junction contained 6 bases not matched to a gene. The V gene's germline CDR1 is ENHRY and CDR2 SYGVKD. This CDR3 comprises 17 residues. The CDR3 bases are TGTGCCATCAGTGCCGGGGACAGATTCTCTGGGGCCAACGTCCTGACTTTC. Protein sequence: CAISAGDRFSGANVLTF.

The rearrangement uses TRBV19 and TRBJ2-5; TRBD1 matches 7 bases. The V gene's germline CDR1 is LNHDA and CDR2 SQIVND (reference sequence). There are 14 residues in the CDR3. J gave up 5 bases and V 5 bases, and 8 bases lay outside the gene matches. CDR3 loop: CASSGHRGQETQYF. The CDR3, as DNA: TGTGCCAGTAGTGGTCACAGGGGCCAGGAGACCCAGTACTTC.

V is TRBV5-1 and J is TRBJ2-2; 9 bases agree with TRBD1. The CDR3 length is 15 residues. Germline CDR1 is SGHRS and CDR2 is YFSETQ. Unmatched junction bases numbered 6, after V lost 3 bases and J lost 6 bases. The chain's CDR3 is CASSYGQGKAGELFF. For the CDR3, the DNA is TGCGCCAGCAGCTATGGACAGGGGAAAGCCGGGGAGCTGTTTTTT.

This clone was counted a few times. V usage is TRBV4-1 and J usage is TRBJ2-5, with D maybe TRBD1 (6 bases). In germline, CDR1 is MGHRA, CDR2 YSYEKL. V gave up 0 bases and J gave up 5 bases, with 10 bases separating them. The CDR3 covers 14 residues. The CDR3 sequence is CASSQDRGKETQYF. The CDR3 nucleotides read TGCGCCAGCAGCCAAGACAGGGGAAAGGAGACCCAGTACTTC.

V and J are TRBV7-2 and TRBJ2-2, with a possible D match to TRBD2 (6 bases). This CDR3 has 14 amino acids. Trimming cost V 5 bases and J 4 bases, with 11 bases left between them. Germline-derived CDR1 and CDR2 are SGHTA and FQGNSA. For the CDR3, the DNA is TGTGCCAGCAGCCATCAGGGAGGCACCGGGGAGCTGTTTTTT. Translation: CASSHQGGTGELFF.

This clone occurred a few times. The chain combines TRBV7-8 with TRBJ1-2; no clear D gene. From germline, CDR1 is SGHVS and CDR2 FQNEAQ. Between the trimmed V and J ends, which lost 10 bases and 4 bases, there was a span of 16 bases. The CDR3 is made up of 13 amino acids. The CDR3 sequence is CATNPLGLYGYTF. DNA of the CDR3: TGTGCCACTAACCCTTTAGGACTCTATGGCTACACCTTC.

The chain couples TRBV5-1 to TRBJ2-1; unclear D gene. Germline-derived CDR1 and CDR2 are SGHRS and YFSETQ. The CDR3 totals 14 residues. V lost 4 bases, J lost 5 bases, and 13 bases lay in between. The CDR3: CASSLDPGDNEQFF. The CDR3 DNA is TGCGCCAGCAGCCTAGATCCGGGTGACAATGAGCAGTTCTTC.

This rearrangement joins TRBV2 to TRBJ2-3, with TRBD1 as a possible D gene (5 bases). The CDR3 totals 15 residues. The ends were cut back, 4 bases at V and 2 bases at J, with 13 bases in the middle. Looked up from germline, CDR1 is SNHLY and CDR2 is FYNNEI. This CDR3 is CASSVEDTHTDTQYF. Written as DNA, the CDR3 is TGTGCCAGCAGTGTTGAGGACACCCACACAGATACGCAGTATTTT.

The chain is built from TRBV10-1 and TRBJ1-2; the match to TRBD1 covers 7 bases. Trimming at V came to 4 bases and at J to 3 bases, leaving 2 bases not matched to a gene. This CDR3 region has 13 residues. Germline V CDR1 and CDR2: WNHNN, SYGVQD (reference sequence). CDR3 protein: CASSVDRDYGYTF. The CDR3 region has the DNA TGCGCCAGCAGTGTCGACAGGGACTATGGCTACACCTTC.

The chain links TRBV7-8 to TRBJ1-2; D unclear. V was pared by 0 bases and J by 2 bases, with 10 bases between. The CDR3 length is 15 residues. Germline V gene data show CDR1 as SGHVS and CDR2 as FQNEAQ. The CDR3 DNA reads TGTGCCAGCAGCTTAGCGATAAAGGGCAACTATGGCTACACCTTC. Translated: CASSLAIKGNYGYTF.

This clone has only one observation. This sequence joins TRBV27 and TRBJ1-2; maybe TRBD1 (6 bases). This CDR3 is built from 16 residues. Germline V gene data show CDR1 as MNHEY and CDR2 as SMNVEV (reference sequence). Between the trimmed V and J ends, which lost 8 bases and 8 bases, there was a span of 27 bases. The CDR3 DNA sequence: TGTGCCAGCTCGTCGGGGTTAAGGACGCTCCAGGGGGGCTACACCTTC. It specifies CASSSGLRTLQGGYTF.

The chain joins TRBV4-1 to TRBJ2-1; D uncertain. V gave up 2 bases and J gave up 8 bases, with 22 bases separating them. Germline V CDR1 and CDR2: MGHRA, YSYEKL. This CDR3 has 17 amino acids. The DNA for the CDR3 is TGCGCCAGCAGCCAAAGGTTCCAAGCCCAGGAAAGGTATGAGCAGTTCTTC. It encodes CASSQRFQAQERYEQFF.

The chain is built from TRBV27 and TRBJ2-1; D not resolved. This CDR3 spans 15 amino acids. CDR1 is MNHEY and CDR2 is SMNVEV in the germline V gene (reference sequence). Trimming cost V 8 bases and J 0 bases, with 14 bases left between them. The CDR3 DNA reads as TGTGCCAGCTCCCCGGAGAGAACCTCCTACAATGAGCAGTTCTTC. Amino acid sequence: CASSPERTSYNEQFF.

The sample holds a few counts of this clone. The rearrangement uses TRBV4-2 and TRBJ1-2, with D possibly matching TRBD1 (5 bases). Germline CDR1 LGHNA, CDR2 YNFKEQ. This CDR3 has 17 amino acids. The germline V and J ends were trimmed by 1 base and 1 base, with 16 bases remaining between them. The CDR3, as DNA: TGTGCCAGCAGCCAAGGTCCCCCAGACAGCATTAACTATGGCTACACCTTC. Translation: CASSQGPPDSINYGYTF.

The rearrangement joins TRBV5-1 to TRBJ2-7; TRBD1 matches at 9 bases. Germline assignment: CDR1 SGHRS and CDR2 YFSETQ. The length of the CDR3 is 12 residues. Trimming at V came to 3 bases and at J to 5 bases, leaving 0 bases not matched to a gene. CDR3 in amino acids: CASSWDRDEQYF. CDR3 in DNA: TGCGCCAGCAGCTGGGACAGGGACGAGCAGTACTTC.

The V call is TRBV5-6, the J call TRBJ2-3; D assignment may be TRBD1 or TRBD2 (6 bases each). This CDR3 region has 12 residues. Trimming shortened V by 5 bases and J by 6 bases, and 10 bases separated the two germline ends. The germline V gene has CDR1 SGHDT and CDR2 YYEEEE. The CDR3 DNA follows: TGTGCCAGCAGACTAGGGGGGGATACGCAGTATTTT. Translating gives CASRLGGDTQYF.

The chain has TRBV27 and TRBJ1-2; the D is unclear. V was shortened by 3 bases and J by 3 bases, with 8 bases between the two germline ends. The CDR3 spans 13 residues. Germline CDR1 is MNHEY and CDR2 is SMNVEV (reference sequence). CDR3 sequence: CASSFKEHYGYTF. The CDR3, as DNA: TGTGCCAGCAGTTTCAAGGAGCACTATGGCTACACCTTC.

V gene TRBV5-4 combines with J gene TRBJ2-7; 7 bases are shared with TRBD1. CDR1 SGHNT and CDR2 YYREEE come from the germline V gene (reference sequence). The CDR3 is 14 amino acids. V dropped 1 base and J dropped 3; count of bases not matched to a gene: 4. DNA for the CDR3: TGTGCCAGCAGCTTGTATGCAGGGGGCTACGAGCAGTACTTC. Encoded protein: CASSLYAGGYEQYF.

The rearrangement links TRBV5-1 to TRBJ2-7, with 9 bases lining up with TRBD2. This CDR3 has 15 residues. Trimming removed 3 bases from V and 7 bases from J; junction bases left unmatched: 11. Germline V lookup: CDR1 SGHRS, CDR2 YFSETQ. The CDR3 DNA reads TGCGCCAGCAGCTCCCTAGCGGGACCAAACGGGGAGCAGTACTTC. Translated: CASSSLAGPNGEQYF.

This rearrangement joins TRBV6-1 to TRBJ1-1; D gene ambiguous. Germline values: CDR1 MNHNS, CDR2 SASEGT. Trimming pared 9 bases from V and 5 bases from J, leaving 19 bases between. CDR3 length equals 14 residues. CDR3 protein: CASRRGFGGTEAFF. CDR3 bases: TGTGCCAGTAGACGGGGTTTTGGAGGGACTGAAGCTTTCTTT.

The chain links TRBV29-1 to TRBJ2-7, with 8 nucleotides matching TRBD1. V lost 3 bases, J lost 4 bases, and 8 bases stayed unmatched. Germline V gene sequence: CDR1 SQVTM, CDR2 ANQGSEA. This CDR3 has 14 residues. The CDR3 coding sequence is TGCAGCGTTGAGGACAGGGAGCGCCAGTACGAGCAGTACTTC. Translation: CSVEDRERQYEQYF.

The gene calls are TRBV10-2 and TRBJ1-2, with D possibly being TRBD1 (6 bases). The germline gives CDR1 WSHSY, CDR2 SAAADI. V lost 0 bases and J 8 bases, leaving 13 bases between the germline ends. This CDR3 is built from 14 residues. This CDR3 reads CASSESGGVLGYTF. CDR3 DNA sequence: TGCGCCAGCAGTGAGTCAGGGGGAGTTCTAGGCTACACCTTC.

In its sample, this clone was seen a few times. The rearrangement links TRBV9 to TRBJ1-2; D not resolved. Germline-derived CDR1 and CDR2 are SGDLS and YYNGEE. Trimming shortened V by 5 bases and J by 7 bases, and 9 bases separated the two germline ends. The CDR3 runs 11 residues. The CDR3 region has the DNA TGTGCCAGCAGTCGAGCGTTTGGCTACACCTTC. As protein: CASSRAFGYTF.

The chain employs TRBV6-1 and TRBJ2-5; D is tentatively TRBD1 or TRBD2 (6 bases each). The V gene lost 5 bases and the J gene lost 2 bases, with 12 bases spanning the gap. Germline V gives CDR1 MNHNS, CDR2 SASEGT. The CDR3 runs 14 residues. The CDR3 protein is CASSSRGTQETQYF. The DNA of the CDR3 is TGTGCCAGCAGTTCCCGCGGGACACAAGAGACCCAGTACTTC.

The chain links TRBV9 to TRBJ2-1; 14 bases align to TRBD2. The CDR3 covers 15 residues. In germline, CDR1 is SGDLS, CDR2 YYNGEE. The J segment lost 9 bases and the V segment lost 3 bases, leaving 5 bases of the junction unmatched. CDR3 coding DNA: TGTGCCAGCAGCGAGACTAGCGGGAGGGCTAGTGAGCAGTTCTTC. Amino acid sequence: CASSETSGRASEQFF.

This sequence joins TRBV6-5 and TRBJ2-7; D could derive from TRBD1 or TRBD2 (6 bases each). The V gene lost 6 bases and the J gene lost 4 bases, with 16 bases spanning the gap. The CDR3 runs to 14 residues. The germline gives CDR1 MNHEY, CDR2 SVGAGI. CDR3 protein: CASSLGGQGYEQYF. DNA for the CDR3: TGTGCCAGCAGCCTTGGAGGGCAGGGGTACGAGCAGTACTTC.